The 16 T cell receptor beta chains reported below all come from one sample, sequenced in a study of blood T cells in healthy people across ages. A sample-barcoded 5' primer and a J-beta primer mix were used in a second PCR of roughly 6 to 11 cycles. From the 5' RACE reads, TCRdb called clonotypes with MiXCR, one entry per CDR3 protein. The sample contains hundreds of thousands of distinct CDR3 sequences, about a third of which appear only once. Sequenced input: blood. These receptors all stem from an elderly woman in good health.

This clonotype came up a few times. The chain carries TRBV19 and TRBJ1-1; unclear D gene. CDR3 length: 13 amino acids. Germline CDR1 is LNHDA and CDR2 is SQIVND (reference sequence). V lost 8 bases to trimming and J lost 1 base, with 11 bases between them. The CDR3 region has the DNA TGTGCCAGTGGGCCCCGAGCGAACACTGAAGCTTTCTTT. It encodes CASGPRANTEAFF.

This clonotype was observed many times. V gene TRBV25-1 combines with J gene TRBJ1-2; 8 bases agree with TRBD1. The V gene's germline CDR1 is MGHDK and CDR2 SYGVNS. The CDR3 has 14 amino acids. V was pared by 6 bases and J by 4 bases, with 7 bases of the junction left unmatched. The CDR3 loop is CASRRTGGGYGYTF. CDR3 sequence (DNA): TGTGCCAGCAGGCGAACAGGGGGGGGCTATGGCTACACCTTC.

The CDR3 reads CASSLVSKETQYF. Here the CDR3 DNA reads TGTGCCAGCAGCTTAGTAAGCAAAGAGACCCAGTACTTC. V is TRBV7-9 and J is TRBJ2-5; D not certain. Germline assignment: CDR1 SEHNR and CDR2 FQNEAQ (reference sequence). V shed 1 base and J shed 3 bases, with 6 bases lying between them. The CDR3 is 13 residues long. The whole variable domain, remainder taken from reference TRBV7-9 and TRBJ2-5, is DTGVSQNPRHKITKRGQNVTFRCDPISEHNRLYWYRQTLGQGPEFLTYFQNEAQLEKSRLLSDRFSAERPKGSFSTLEIQRTEQGDSAMYLCASSLVSKETQYFGPGTRLLVL.

Concerning this clonotype itself: It may be a read error: a sequence one base away is much more abundant. The chain uses TRBV18 and TRBJ2-5; 11 bases agree with TRBD1. Germline values: CDR1 KGHSH, CDR2 LQKENI. This CDR3 has 17 residues. The CDR3 region has the DNA TGTGCCAGCCCACCCCCAACCGGGACAGGGGGGCAAGAGACCCAGTACTTC. Its protein is CASPPPTGTGGQETQYF.

This clonotype was detected ten times or more. This chain joins TRBV5-1 and TRBJ2-7; 10 nucleotides agree with TRBD2. CDR3 size: 14 residues. CDR1 and CDR2 (germline): SGHRS, YFSETQ. V shed 2 bases, J shed 5 bases, and the junction held 4 bases outside the gene matches. CDR3 bases: TGCGCCAGCAGCTTTGGGACTAGCGTCCACGAGCAGTACTTC. It is translated as CASSFGTSVHEQYF.

In the case of this clonotype: A single base separates this from a much larger clone, so it may be a read error. The chain employs TRBV5-1 and TRBJ2-1; 10 bases are a match to TRBD1. The CDR3 has 14 residues. V lost 0 bases and J lost 13; bases outside the gene matches: 7. The germline CDR1 and CDR2 sequences are SGHRS and YFSETQ. This CDR3 is CASSLDGQGETQFF. CDR3 in DNA: TGCGCCAGCAGCTTGGATGGACAGGGGGAGACCCAGTTCTTC.

At least ten counts were recorded for this clonotype. J is TRBJ1-2 and V is TRBV4-3; tentatively, D is TRBD1 (5 bases). The V gene lost 0 bases and the J gene lost 3 bases, with 8 bases spanning the gap. CDR3 length: 14 amino acids. Germline CDR1 LGHNA, CDR2 YSLEER. The CDR3 here is CASSQERGYYGYTF. The DNA for the CDR3 is TGCGCCAGCAGCCAAGAGCGGGGCTACTATGGCTACACCTTC.

This clonotype was found many times. The J gene is TRBJ2-1, the V gene TRBV30, with D unclear. V lost 1 base, J lost 5 bases, and 9 bases lay in between. Germline CDR1 reads GTSNPN; CDR2 reads SVGIG (reference sequence). This CDR3 is built from 13 residues. DNA for the CDR3: TGTGCCTGGAGTGCCTATACTCACAATGAGCAGTTCTTC. This codes for CAWSAYTHNEQFF.

This rearrangement joins TRBV5-5 to TRBJ2-4; a possible D gene is TRBD2 (5 bases). With 3 bases removed from V and 13 bases from J, the gap between germline ends came to 14 bases. CDR3 length: 12 amino acids. Looked up from germline, CDR1 is SGHKS and CDR2 is YYEKEE (reference sequence). CDR3 nucleotide sequence: TGTGCCAGCAGCTGGACTGTGAAGGAGCAGTACTTC. Protein: CASSWTVKEQYF. The full variable domain, its missing parts supplied by reference TRBV5-5 and TRBJ2-4, is DAGVTQSPTHLIKTRGQQVTLRCSPISGHKSVSWYQQVLGQGPQFIFQYYEKEERGRGNFPDRFSARQFPNYSSELNVNALLLGDSALYLCASSWTVKEQYFGAGTRLSVL.

Notes on this clonotype: A much larger clone lies one base from this, so it may be a read error. The gene calls are TRBV12-3 or TRBV12-4 and TRBJ2-1; no firm D call. The closer fit of TRBJ2-7 to the DNA end suggests the J call may be wrong. This CDR3 region has 14 residues. The CDR3 region is CASSPSSSYNEQYF. In nucleotides, the CDR3 is TGTGCCAGCAGCCCTTCGAGCTCCTACAATGAGCAGTACTTC.

About this clonotype: Since a much larger clone is just one base distant, this may be a read error. This chain uses TRBV20-1 with TRBJ1-2, with no clear D. Germline values: CDR1 DFQATT, CDR2 SNEGSKA (reference sequence). Between the trimmed V and J ends, which lost 5 bases and 4 bases, there was a span of 14 bases. The CDR3 runs 13 residues. CDR3 DNA sequence: TGCAGTGCTTCCTTGGACCGGCCCTATGGCTACACCTTC. Its translation: CSASLDRPYGYTF.

In regard to this clonotype: A much bigger clone sits one base away, suggesting this may be a read error. The chain joins TRBV5-1 to TRBJ2-1; TRBD1 or TRBD2 may be the D gene (5 bases each). The tail of the sequence fits TRBJ2-7 better, so the J call may be wrong. The CDR3 spans 15 residues. Germline V lookup: CDR1 SGHRS, CDR2 YFSETQ. Here the CDR3 reads CASSLDGASYNEQYF. The CDR3 bases are TGCGCCAGCAGCTTGGACGGGGCCTCCTACAATGAGCAGTACTTC.

As regards this clonotype: Given a much more abundant clone one base away, this may be a read error. The chain is built from TRBV5-1 and TRBJ2-4; 9 nucleotides match TRBD1. J gave up 7 bases and V 3 bases, and 5 bases lay outside the gene matches. The V gene's germline CDR1 is SGHRS and CDR2 YFSETQ. The CDR3 is 14 residues long. The CDR3 protein is CASSWRTGDNIQYF. The CDR3 DNA follows: TGCGCCAGCAGCTGGAGGACAGGGGATAACATTCAGTACTTC. Variable domain in full (rest from reference TRBV5-1 and TRBJ2-4): KAGVTQTPRYLIKTRGQQVTLSCSPISGHRSVSWYQQTPGQGLQFLFEYFSETQRNKGNFPGRFSGRQFSNSRSEMNVSTLELGDSALYLCASSWRTGDNIQYFGAGTRLSVL.

This clonotype was seen a few times. The chain couples TRBV5-5 to TRBJ2-7; no clear D gene. Between the trimmed V and J ends, which lost 1 base and 5 bases, there was a span of 13 bases. The CDR3 contains 14 residues. Germline CDR1 is SGHKS and CDR2 is YYEKEE (reference sequence). Written as DNA, the CDR3 is TGTGCCAGCAGCTTGTCATTCCACCGGGACGAGCAGTACTTC. Translating gives CASSLSFHRDEQYF.

Comments on this clonotype: Being one base from a much bigger clone, this may be a read error. No conserved phenylalanine or tryptophan ends this CDR3, so it is likely a read error. The rearrangement uses TRBV6-5 and TRBJ1-2; D gene unclear. Germline CDR1 and CDR2: MNHEY and SVGAGI. V dropped 2 bases and J dropped 8 bases, with 12 bases sitting between them. The CDR3 extends over 13 amino acids. CDR3 DNA sequence: TGTGCCAGCAGTTACGAGGTGGGAAGAGGCTACACCTGC. This sequence encodes CASSYEVGRGYTC.

This clonotype was seen repeatedly, ten times or more. The rearrangement joins TRBV7-9 to TRBJ2-5; 7 bases line up with TRBD1. V shed 3 bases and J 2 bases; nucleotides not matched to a gene: 9. The CDR3 is 16 amino acids. Germline CDR1 is SEHNR and CDR2 is FQNEAQ (reference sequence). The CDR3 bases are TGTGCCAGCAGCTTGACAGGGATCCCCCAACAAGAGACCCAGTACTTC. Its protein product is CASSLTGIPQQETQYF.